Each of the 5 T cell receptor beta chains below was sequenced from the same sample in a study of T cell changes during pregnancy in multiple sclerosis. Assay: immunoSEQ multiplex PCR; the TCRdb copy retains only in-frame clones and omits some. The data show approximately 100,000 clones, around 90% seen once. This sample comprised peripheral blood, obtained after pregnancy. These receptors all come from a female donor with multiple sclerosis, enrolled in a pregnancy study.

CDR3 sequence (DNA): TGTGCCTGGACTAGCGGGAGGGAAGTCGATGAGCAGTTCTTC. Residues: CAWTSGREVDEQFF. This chain uses TRBV30 with TRBJ2-1; 12 bases line up with TRBD2. Unmatched junction bases numbered 6, after V lost 4 bases and J lost 8 bases. CDR3 length: 14 amino acids. Germline V gene sequence: CDR1 GTSNPN, CDR2 SVGIG (reference sequence).

The genes are TRBV5-1 and TRBJ2-5; no reliable D call. This CDR3 is built from 14 residues. Germline CDR1 and CDR2: SGHRS and YFSETQ. V gave up 3 bases and J gave up 2 bases, with 11 bases separating them. In DNA, the CDR3 is TGCGCCAGCAGCTCGGGTGTAGCTCAAGAGACCCAGTACTTC. The encoded protein is CASSSGVAQETQYF.

V usage is TRBV14 and J usage is TRBJ2-7; 8 bases fit TRBD2. Germline V CDR1 and CDR2: SGHDN, FVKESK. Trimming cost V 2 bases and J 1 base; bases outside gene matches: 7. The length of the CDR3 is 16 residues. CDR3 protein: CASSQFLLAGSYEQYF. The CDR3 bases are TGTGCCAGCAGCCAATTTTTATTAGCGGGATCCTACGAGCAGTACTTC.

The V and J genes are TRBV5-1 and TRBJ2-1; D perhaps matches TRBD2 (5 bases). CDR1 is SGHRS and CDR2 is YFSETQ in the germline V gene. There are 13 residues in the CDR3. Trimming shortened V by 0 bases and J by 9 bases, and 10 bases separated the two germline ends. The CDR3 region is CASSLVKEGEQFF. The CDR3 DNA reads as TGCGCCAGCAGCTTGGTCAAAGAGGGTGAGCAGTTCTTC.

CDR3 DNA sequence: TGTGCCAGCAGCTCCTCAGGACAGGGCCCCCTCCAAGAGACCCAGTACTTC. Translating it yields CASSSSGQGPLQETQYF. The chain combines TRBV7-2 with TRBJ2-5; TRBD1 aligns across 8 bases. Germline CDR1 is SGHTA and CDR2 is FQGNSA. V lost 4 bases and J lost 1; bases outside the gene matches: 11. This CDR3 is built from 17 residues.